These T cell receptor beta chains were read from a single sample in a study of cytomegalovirus exposure and HLA in healthy donors. Libraries were prepared by immunoSEQ multiplex PCR; TCRdb keeps only in-frame clonotypes and omits some of them. The table lists 40,000 to 55,000 clones, more than 60% of them singletons, with less than 3% in the top ten. Sequencing was done on a sample of PBMCs. The receptors were gathered from a woman in her forties in good health and CMV-seropositive. Each CDR3 is given with its conserved first and last residue. D genes are given only for firm matches. Rows give clone size only sometimes, using once, few, many, or a class for an expanded clone.

NA | TRBJ2-5 | TRBD1 | TRBV4-2 | CASSQTGTGTSETQYF | TGTGCCAGCAGCCAAACCGGGACAGGCACGTCCGAGACCCAGTACTTC
NA | TRBJ2-6 | NA | TRBV7-2 | CASSGTAVSSGANVLTF | TGTGCCAGCAGCGGGACTGCCGTAAGCTCTGGGGCCAACGTCCTGACTTTC
once | TRBJ2-6 | NA | TRBV6-5 | CASRFRVSGANVLTF | TGTGCCAGCAGATTCAGGGTCTCTGGGGCCAACGTCCTGACTTTC
NA | TRBJ1-2 | NA | TRBV4-3 | CASSQGHSLSPYGYTF | TGCGCCAGCAGCCAAGGACACAGTTTATCTCCCTATGGCTACACCTTC
NA | TRBJ1-2 | NA | TRBV4-2 | CASSRTWEGGGYTF | TGTGCCAGCAGTCGGACCTGGGAAGGAGGAGGCTACACCTTC
once | TRBJ1-2 | NA | TRBV25-1 | CASSDPGRSAPYGYTF | TGTGCCAGCAGTGATCCAGGGCGATCGGCGCCCTATGGCTACACCTTC
NA | TRBJ1-1 | NA | TRBV30 | CAWSVTGTNTEAFF | TGTGCCTGGAGTGTAACAGGGACGAACACTGAAGCTTTCTTT
NA | TRBJ2-2 | NA | TRBV6-7 | CASSYSMGAGSNTGELFF | TGTGCCAGCAGTTACTCGATGGGGGCAGGGTCGAACACCGGGGAGCTGTTTTTT
NA | TRBJ2-3 | NA | TRBV2 | CASSERSRQADTQYF | TGTGCCAGCAGTGAAAGGTCCCGGCAGGCAGATACGCAGTATTTT
once | TRBJ1-3 | NA | TRBV19 | CASSHRDSGNTIYF | TGTGCCAGTAGTCACAGGGACTCTGGAAACACCATATATTTT
NA | TRBJ1-1 | TRBD1 | TRBV14 | CASSRDYRGTEAFF | TGTGCCAGCAGTCGTGACTACAGGGGCACTGAAGCTTTCTTT
once | TRBJ2-5 | TRBD1 | TRBV5-4 | CASSVWTGGKETQYF | TGTGCCAGCAGCGTTTGGACAGGGGGAAAAGAGACCCAGTACTTC
NA | TRBJ1-2 | TRBD1 | TRBV15 | CATSTRTGMGYTF | TGTGCCACCAGCACCCGGACAGGGATGGGATACACCTTC
NA | TRBJ1-1 | NA | TRBV7-8 | CASREEGTEAFF | TGTGCCAGCAGAGAAGAGGGCACTGAAGCTTTCTTT
NA | TRBJ2-7 | NA | TRBV2 | CASSQMGGVLPEQYF | TGTGCCAGCTCTCAGATGGGCGGGGTCTTGCCGGAGCAGTACTTC
NA | TRBJ2-1 | NA | TRBV5-4 | CASSSNRDNEQFF | TGTGCCAGCAGCTCCAACAGGGACAATGAGCAGTTCTTC
few | TRBJ1-4 | TRBD1 | TRBV11-2 | CASSFDRGKEKLFF | TGTGCCAGCAGCTTTGACAGGGGAAAAGAAAAACTGTTTTTT
NA | TRBJ1-2 | TRBD1 | TRBV6-5 | CASADRNYGYTF | TGTGCCAGCGCGGACAGGAACTATGGCTACACCTTC
NA | TRBJ1-2 | NA | TRBV30 | CASTLSTAGYGYTF | TGTGCCTCCACGCTATCAACAGCGGGATATGGCTACACCTTC
NA | TRBJ2-7 | TRBD2 | TRBV5-1 | CASRLTSGTGGYEQYF | TGCGCCAGCAGGCTAACCTCCGGGACGGGAGGATACGAGCAGTACTTC
NA | TRBJ1-2 | TRBD1 | TRBV7-2 | CASSRTGRGGYTF | TGTGCCAGCAGCCGGACAGGACGCGGTGGCTACACCTTC
NA | TRBJ2-7 | NA | TRBV7-2 | CASSLTGLGGYEQYF | TGTGCCAGCAGCTTAACAGGACTGGGGGGCTACGAGCAGTACTTC
NA | TRBJ1-5 | NA | TRBV27 | CASSFGGPGQPQHF | TGTGCCAGCAGTTTCGGGGGGCCGGGTCAGCCCCAGCATTTT
once | TRBJ2-7 | NA | TRBV11-2 | CASSLAEGVYEQYF | TGTGCCAGCAGCTTAGCGGAAGGGGTCTACGAGCAGTACTTC
NA | TRBJ2-2 | TRBD1 | TRBV4-2 | CASSQAGQVTSGELFF | TGTGCCAGCAGCCAAGCGGGACAGGTCACGTCCGGGGAGCTGTTTTTT
NA | TRBJ1-5 | NA | TRBV7-9 | CASSLSDAGNQPQHF | TGTGCCAGCAGCTTAAGTGACGCCGGGAATCAGCCCCAGCATTTT
NA | TRBJ1-4 | TRBD1 | TRBV15 | CATGQGNEKLFF | TGTGCCACCGGACAGGGGAATGAAAAACTGTTTTTT
few | TRBJ1-1 | TRBD1 | TRBV19 | CASNTGANTEAFF | TGTGCCAGTAATACAGGGGCGAACACTGAAGCTTTCTTT